Below, one T cell receptor beta chain is given with its context. No antigen is known for it. The sample belongs to a study of shared clonotypes between healthy human individuals. Study-level points and caveats: It was the few donors that limited the genetic and exposure-history diversity represented.

Terminally differentiated effector memory CD45RA+ cells were excluded by CCR7 positive selection of CD45RO-negative cells. The protocol was immunoSEQ multiplex PCR, while the TCRdb copy is restricted to in-frame clones and leaves out a portion. The data show almost 700,000 clones, under 95% seen once. Material for sequencing was naive CD8+ T cells sorted from blood. The sequence was collected from a man aged 30-40 years in good health.

The CDR3 region is CASSTWGSGNTIYF. The CDR3 nucleotides are TGTGCCAGCAGCACATGGGGGTCTGGAAACACCATATATTTT. The chain employs TRBV5-6 and TRBJ1-3, with TRBD1 as a possible D gene (5 bases). In germline, CDR1 is SGHDT, CDR2 YYEEEE. Trimming left V 4 bases short and J 1 base short, with 9 bases between. The CDR3 length is 14 residues.